The source of this TCR beta chain is a study of blood T cell repertoires in COVID-19. Turning to the study itself: COVID-19 samples collected from the United States, Italy and Spain covered acute and convalescent phases. Nucleic acid was either cDNA or gDNA, and it came from T cells, B-cell-depleted T cells, or PBMCs.

The CDR3 is 15 amino acids. Trimming shortened V by 0 bases and J by 0 bases, and 7 bases separated the two germline ends. In germline, CDR1 is MNHEY, CDR2 SVGAGI. A Seattle source enrolled patients during active infection and followed them longitudinally. As handled by the study authors: Amplification of reference gene primers was used by the study to estimate nucleated cell counts. Clones were sequenced by immunoSEQ multiplex PCR, and TCRdb holds only the in-frame ones, with some missing. V, J and clone size reflect that table, while D and trimming were determined from the DNA. The sample has fewer than 300,000 clones, 90% to 95% seen once.

Sequences were obtained from peripheral blood. The genes are TRBV6-5 and TRBJ2-3; D gene ambiguous. The sequence was collected from a woman in her twenties or thirties with COVID-19, enrolled during active disease. The CDR3 protein is CASSYSSLSTDTQYF. Here the CDR3 DNA reads TGTGCCAGCAGTTACTCTTCACTGAGCACAGATACGCAGTATTTT.